The next 2 T cell receptor beta chains were all read from a single sample in a study of early T cells in non-severe SARS-CoV-2 infection. TCRdb used MiXCR to reprocess the 5' RACE reads, holding one entry per CDR3 protein. The table has about 89,000 distinct CDR3 sequences, roughly 17% seen once; the top ten hold 5.1%. The sequencing here drew on whole blood, taken at baseline. The receptors were sampled from an adult who was a healthcare worker with PCR-confirmed SARS-CoV-2 infection or an uninfected control (not recorded which).

The V and J genes are TRBV7-2 and TRBJ2-3; TRBD2 matches at 12 bases. CDR1 is SGHTA and CDR2 is FQGNSA in the germline V gene. The CDR3 covers 17 residues. Losses at the gene ends were 5 bases for V and 3 bases for J; bases not matched to a gene: 9. The CDR3 nucleotides read TGTGCCAGCAGCCCTAGACTAGCGGGAGTTTTTACAGATACGCAGTATTTT. Its translation is CASSPRLAGVFTDTQYF.

This clonotype appeared many times. The chain has TRBV12-3 or TRBV12-4 and TRBJ2-1; D is undetermined. This CDR3 region has 11 residues. V was cut by 6 bases and J by 5 bases, with 5 bases left in between. The CDR3 protein is CASSLNNEQFF. The DNA of the CDR3 is TGTGCCAGCAGCTTAAACAATGAGCAGTTCTTC.